This T cell receptor beta chain was recovered during a study of blood T cell repertoires in COVID-19. Study background: PBMCs, B-cell-depleted T cells, or T cells were the source of the cDNA or gDNA that made up the material.

Authors' data handling: Amplification with reference gene primers provided the estimates of nucleated cell counts. Using immunoSEQ multiplex PCR, the repertoire was profiled, and TCRdb retains in-frame clones only, with some absent. The V and J calls and the clone size are those of that table, but D and trimming were determined from the DNA. This sample carries 140,000 or so clones, over 65% of them seen once, and the ten largest clones take around 16%. The CDR3 spans 16 residues. The V end lost 0 bases, the J end lost 6 bases, and 19 bases lay between the germline ends. Germline loops: CDR1 SGHDT, CDR2 YYEEEE.

The J gene is TRBJ2-7, the V gene TRBV5-6; maybe TRBD2 (6 bases). Sequenced sample: peripheral blood. The sequence was collected from a man between 45 and 60 years old with acute or convalescent COVID-19. The CDR3 sequence is CASSLGRGVRKGEQYV. CDR3 nucleotide sequence: TGTGCCAGCAGCTTGGGCCGCGGGGTCAGGAAAGGCGAGCAGTACGTC.